This T cell receptor beta chain was obtained from a study of T cells after posttransplantation cyclophosphamide. Study-wide results and limits: Recipient CMV seropositivity and CMV reactivation strongly tracked TRB clonality.

Data came from immunoSEQ multiplex PCR; TCRdb stores just in-frame clones and leaves some out. Listed for the sample are about 7,200 clones, none seen a single time. This clone appeared many times. The antigen remains undetermined. The CDR3 loop spans 15 amino acids. Between the trimmed V and J ends, which lost 6 bases and 2 bases, there was a span of 18 bases. Germline V gene data show CDR1 as SGHDT and CDR2 as YYEEEE. Cyclophosphamide on days +3 and +4 followed busulfan-fludarabine conditioning and a marrow graft. V gene TRBV5-6 combines with J gene TRBJ2-7; possible D gene TRBD2, 5 bases. This TCR was sampled from a female patient aged 50-60 years who received an allogeneic stem cell transplant from an unrelated donor, was CMV-positive, and had acute GVHD only. Some T cells may have come from the graft donor. The sequenced sample was PBMCs, obtained after allogeneic stem cell transplant with posttransplant cyclophosphamide. CDR3 nucleotides: TGTGCCAGCACCATAAACCCCCGCGGGCCCTACGAGCAGTACTTC. Its protein is CASTINPRGPYEQYF.